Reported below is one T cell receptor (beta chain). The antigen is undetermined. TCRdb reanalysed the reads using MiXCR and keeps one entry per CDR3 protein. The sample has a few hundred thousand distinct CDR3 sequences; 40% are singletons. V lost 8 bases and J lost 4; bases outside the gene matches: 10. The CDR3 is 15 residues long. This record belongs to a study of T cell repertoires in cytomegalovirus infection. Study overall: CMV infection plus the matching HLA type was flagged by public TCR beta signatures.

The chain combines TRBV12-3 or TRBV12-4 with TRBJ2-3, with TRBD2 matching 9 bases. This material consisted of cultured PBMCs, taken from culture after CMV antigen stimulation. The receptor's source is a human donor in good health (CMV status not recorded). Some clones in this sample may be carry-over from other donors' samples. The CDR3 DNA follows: TGTGCCAGCGGCGGCGGGAGGGCTATGGCAGATACGCAGTATTTT. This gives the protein CASGGGRAMADTQYF.